The subject of this entry is one T cell receptor beta chain. This entry comes from a study of T cells after somatic rescue of genetic block. Germline V CDR1 and CDR2: GTSNPN, SVGIG (reference sequence). This CDR3 region has 18 residues. Trimming pared 0 bases from V and 0 bases from J, leaving 15 bases between. The protocol was immunoSEQ multiplex PCR, while the TCRdb copy is restricted to in-frame clones and leaves out a portion. Of approximately 100,000 clones listed, 85% to 90% are singletons. The sequenced material came from peripheral blood mononuclear cells (PBMCs). The source is a woman between 18 and 30 years old. The chain links TRBV30 to TRBJ2-6, with unresolved D. Written as DNA, the CDR3 is TGTGCCTGGAGTGTAACCCGCACCTGGGTCTCTGGGGCCAACGTCCTGACTTTC. It yields the protein CAWSVTRTWVSGANVLTF.